This T cell receptor (beta chain) originates from a study of cytomegalovirus exposure and HLA in healthy donors. Looking at the study overall: As an earlier analysis found, roughly 170 million T cells yielded 100 million to 130 million unique TCR beta sequences. Approximately 85 million unique TCRs from HLA-typed donors were held in an early data release.

The PCR ran on 60 Vbeta and 13 Jbeta primers. The repertoire was sequenced with immunoSEQ multiplex PCR; TCRdb's copy has only in-frame clones and lacks some. The sample data list about 130,000 clones. Notes on this clone: Its antigen is currently unknown.

Germline V gene data show CDR1 as MGHRA and CDR2 as YSYEKL. V was trimmed by 6 bases and J by 5 bases, leaving 7 bases between them. The CDR3 has 12 residues. Study-wide results and limits: A later analysis linked around 17,000 TCR beta sequences to HLA alleles at 0.05 false discovery rate. The study labeled 150 or so TCR beta chains cytomegalovirus-associated.

The receptor was isolated from a woman aged 55 to 70 in good health and CMV-seronegative. Specimen: PBMCs. The chain couples TRBV4-1 to TRBJ1-4, with D perhaps matching TRBD1 (6 bases). CDR3 sequence: CASRRGNEKLFF. CDR3 coding DNA: TGCGCCAGCAGAAGGGGGAATGAAAAACTGTTTTTT.